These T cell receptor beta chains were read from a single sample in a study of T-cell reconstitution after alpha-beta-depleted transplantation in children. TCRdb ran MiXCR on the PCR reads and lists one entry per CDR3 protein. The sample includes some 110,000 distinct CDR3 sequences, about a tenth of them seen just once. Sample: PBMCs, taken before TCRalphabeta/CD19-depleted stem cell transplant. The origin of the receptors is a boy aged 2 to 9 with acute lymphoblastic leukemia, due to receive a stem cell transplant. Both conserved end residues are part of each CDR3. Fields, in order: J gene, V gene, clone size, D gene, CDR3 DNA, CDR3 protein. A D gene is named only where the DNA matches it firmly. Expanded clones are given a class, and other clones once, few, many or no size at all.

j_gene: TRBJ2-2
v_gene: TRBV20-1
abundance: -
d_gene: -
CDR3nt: TGCAGTGCTAGAGGTGGGAAGAACACCGGGGAGCTGTTTTTT
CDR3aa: CSARGGKNTGELFF

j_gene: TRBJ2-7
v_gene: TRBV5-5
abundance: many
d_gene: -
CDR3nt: TGTGCCAGCAGCTTTGGGGGAACCTACGAGCAGTACTTC
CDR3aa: CASSFGGTYEQYF

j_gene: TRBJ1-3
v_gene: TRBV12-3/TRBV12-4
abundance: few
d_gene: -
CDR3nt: TGTGCCAGTGGGACACAGGGAAACACCATATATTTT
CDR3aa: CASGTQGNTIYF

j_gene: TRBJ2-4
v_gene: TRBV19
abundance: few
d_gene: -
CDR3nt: TGTGCCAGTAGTCCCGGGGGCAGGGGAGCCAAAAACATTCAGTACTTC
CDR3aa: CASSPGGRGAKNIQYF

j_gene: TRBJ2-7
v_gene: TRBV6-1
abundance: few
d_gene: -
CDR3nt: TGTGCCAGCAGCCCGGCGGGCTCTAGCTCCTACGAGCAGTACTTC
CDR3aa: CASSPAGSSSYEQYF

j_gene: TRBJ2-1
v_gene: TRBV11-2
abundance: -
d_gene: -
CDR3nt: TGTGCCAGCAGCTTGGCGGGGGCGGTTGAGCAGTTCTTC
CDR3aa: CASSLAGAVEQFF

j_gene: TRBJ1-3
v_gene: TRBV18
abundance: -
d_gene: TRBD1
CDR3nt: TGTGCCAGCTCAACGGGGACAGCTGGAAACACCATATATTTT
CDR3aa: CASSTGTAGNTIYF

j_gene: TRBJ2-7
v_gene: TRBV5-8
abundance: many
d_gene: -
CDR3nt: TGTGCCAGCGTCCGGAGATACGAGCAGTACTTC
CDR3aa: CASVRRYEQYF

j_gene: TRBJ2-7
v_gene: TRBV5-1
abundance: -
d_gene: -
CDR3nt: TGCGCCAGCAGCTTGGGACTTGGCGGTTCCTACGAGCAGTACTTC
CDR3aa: CASSLGLGGSYEQYF

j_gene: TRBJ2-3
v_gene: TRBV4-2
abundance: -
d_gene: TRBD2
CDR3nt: TGTGCCAGCAGCCAAGGGGGACCCCGGGGGGCAGATACGCAGTATTTT
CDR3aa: CASSQGGPRGADTQYF

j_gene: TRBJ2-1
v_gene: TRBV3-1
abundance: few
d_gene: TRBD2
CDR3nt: TGTGCCAGCAGCCCAGGACTAACTAGCGGGAATCATGAGCAGTTCTTC
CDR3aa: CASSPGLTSGNHEQFF

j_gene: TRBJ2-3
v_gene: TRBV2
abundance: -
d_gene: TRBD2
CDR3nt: TGTGACAGCACCGAAGGAGTAGCGGGAGGGTGGGATACGCAGTATTTT
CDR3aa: CDSTEGVAGGWDTQYF

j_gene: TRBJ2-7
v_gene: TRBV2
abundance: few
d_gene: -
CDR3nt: TGTGCCAGCAGTGAAAACGGCCGAGGTCACGAGCAGTACTTC
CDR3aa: CASSENGRGHEQYF

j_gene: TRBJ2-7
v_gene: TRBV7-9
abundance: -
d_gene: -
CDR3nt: TGTGCCAGCAGCCTAAGCAGTACCTACGAGCAGTACTTC
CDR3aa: CASSLSSTYEQYF

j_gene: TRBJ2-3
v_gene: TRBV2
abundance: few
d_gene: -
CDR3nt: TGTGCCAGCAATCCCCAAGCGCTTCTCACAGATACGCAGTATTTT
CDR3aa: CASNPQALLTDTQYF

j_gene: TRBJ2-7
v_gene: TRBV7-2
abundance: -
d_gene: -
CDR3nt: TGTGCCAGCAGCTTATACGACAGATCGCCCGAGCAGTACTTC
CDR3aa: CASSLYDRSPEQYF

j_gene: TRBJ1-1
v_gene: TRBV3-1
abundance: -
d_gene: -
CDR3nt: TGTGCCAGCAGCCAAAGCAGGAACACTGAAGCTTTCTTT
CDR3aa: CASSQSRNTEAFF

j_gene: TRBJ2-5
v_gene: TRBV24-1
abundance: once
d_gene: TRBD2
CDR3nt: TGTGCCACCAGTGATTTAGTAGCGGGCAACCAAGAGACCCAGTACTTC
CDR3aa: CATSDLVAGNQETQYF

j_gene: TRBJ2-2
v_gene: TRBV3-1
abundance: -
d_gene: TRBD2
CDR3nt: TGTGCCAGCAGCCAACATGGGGGGGGTCCGGGCACCGGGGAGCTGTTTTTT
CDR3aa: CASSQHGGGPGTGELFF

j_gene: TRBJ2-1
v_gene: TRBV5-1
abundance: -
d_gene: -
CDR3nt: TGCGCCAGCAGCTCTTATTATGGGCAGGGGATTGTAAATGAGCAGTTCTTC
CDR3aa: CASSSYYGQGIVNEQFF

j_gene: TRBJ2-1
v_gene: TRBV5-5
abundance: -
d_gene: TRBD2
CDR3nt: TGTGCCAGCAGCTTGGCAGTCGGAGCGGGATCGATGAATGAGCAGTTCTTC
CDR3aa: CASSLAVGAGSMNEQFF

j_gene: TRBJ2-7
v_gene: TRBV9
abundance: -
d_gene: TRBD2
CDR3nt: TGTGCCAGCAGCGTAGGTCTGGATTTAGTGACTAGCGGGACCCACGAGCAGTACTTC
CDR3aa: CASSVGLDLVTSGTHEQYF

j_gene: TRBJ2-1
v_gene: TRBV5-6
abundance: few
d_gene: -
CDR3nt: TGTGCCAGCAGCTCGTCGGCAATGGCAGTTAGGCAGTTCTTC
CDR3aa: CASSSSAMAVRQFF

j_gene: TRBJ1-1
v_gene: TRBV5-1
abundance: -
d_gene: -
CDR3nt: TGCGCCAGCAGCTTGGAGTTTGGTCCGACTGAAGCTTTCTTT
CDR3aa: CASSLEFGPTEAFF

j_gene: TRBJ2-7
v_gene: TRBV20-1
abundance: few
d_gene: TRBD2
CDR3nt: TGCAGTGCTAGTGGGCCGCGGGGGTTGAGCGAGCAGTACTTC
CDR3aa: CSASGPRGLSEQYF

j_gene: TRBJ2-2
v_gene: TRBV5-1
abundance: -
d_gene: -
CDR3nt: TGCGCCAGCAGCCTCGCCGGGACGGTGAACACCGGGGAGCTGTTTTTT
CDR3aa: CASSLAGTVNTGELFF

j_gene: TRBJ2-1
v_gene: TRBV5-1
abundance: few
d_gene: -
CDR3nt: TGCGCCAGCAACCAAATACAGGGGGGGACGGATGAGCAGTTCTTC
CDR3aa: CASNQIQGGTDEQFF

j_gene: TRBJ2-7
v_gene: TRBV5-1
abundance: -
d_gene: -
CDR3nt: TGCGCCAGCAGCGCGGCTCAGGGGAGTGTGGGCGAGCAGTACTTC
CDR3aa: CASSAAQGSVGEQYF

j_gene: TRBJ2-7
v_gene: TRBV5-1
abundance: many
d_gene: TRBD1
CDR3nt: TGCGCCAGCAGCCCCTCGGAGAGGGGGCGAGAATTCTTC
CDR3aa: CASSPSERGREFF

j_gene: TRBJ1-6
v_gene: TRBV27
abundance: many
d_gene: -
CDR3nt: TGTGCCAGCAGTTTAGGCAGGAGCAATTCACCCCTCCACTTT
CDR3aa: CASSLGRSNSPLHF

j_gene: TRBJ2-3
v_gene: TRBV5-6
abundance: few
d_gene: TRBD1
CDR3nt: TGTGCCAGCAGCTTGTTTGGGGACAGAAGCCGCACAGATACGCAGTATTTT
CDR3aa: CASSLFGDRSRTDTQYF

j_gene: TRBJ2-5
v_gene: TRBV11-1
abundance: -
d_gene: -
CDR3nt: TGTGCCAGCAAACATATAGCATTACAAGAGACCCAGTACTTC
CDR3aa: CASKHIALQETQYF

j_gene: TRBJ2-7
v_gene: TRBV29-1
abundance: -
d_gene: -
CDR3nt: TGCAGCGTTGAAGCCGGGCCCTACGAGCAGTACTTC
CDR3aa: CSVEAGPYEQYF

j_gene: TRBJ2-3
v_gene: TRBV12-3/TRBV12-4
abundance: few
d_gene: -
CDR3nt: TGTGCCAGCAGTTTTACGGGGAAGACAGATACGCAGTATTTT
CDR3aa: CASSFTGKTDTQYF

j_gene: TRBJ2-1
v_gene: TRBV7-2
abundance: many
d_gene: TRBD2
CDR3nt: TGTGCCAGCAGCGAAGGGGGACTAGCGGGCGTTTATGAGCAGTTCTTC
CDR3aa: CASSEGGLAGVYEQFF

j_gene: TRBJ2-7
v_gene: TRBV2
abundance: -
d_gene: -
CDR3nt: TGTGCCAGCAGAGGCAGCTTTTCCTACGAGCAGTACTTC
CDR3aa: CASRGSFSYEQYF

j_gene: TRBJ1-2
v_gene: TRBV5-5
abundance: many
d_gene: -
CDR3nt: TGTGCCAGCAGCAGTAGAGCTAACTATGGCTACACCTTC
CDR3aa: CASSSRANYGYTF

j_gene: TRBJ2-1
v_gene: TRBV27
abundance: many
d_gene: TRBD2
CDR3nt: TGTGCCAGCAGCCTCCGGACTAGTTTGGTTTATGAGCAGTTCTTC
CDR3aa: CASSLRTSLVYEQFF

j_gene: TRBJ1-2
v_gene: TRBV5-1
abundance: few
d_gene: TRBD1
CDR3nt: TGCGCCAGCAGCTCCCACCAGGGGGCCTATGGCTACACCTTC
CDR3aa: CASSSHQGAYGYTF

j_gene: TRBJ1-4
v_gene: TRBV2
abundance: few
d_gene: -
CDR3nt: TGTGCCACTTCGGAGGGCGGACATAATGAAAAACTGTTTTTT
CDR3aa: CATSEGGHNEKLFF

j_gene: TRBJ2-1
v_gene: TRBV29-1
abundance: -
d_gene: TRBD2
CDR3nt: TGCAGCGTTGTAGTGGGAGGGTCCTACAATGAGCAGTTCTTC
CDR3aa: CSVVVGGSYNEQFF

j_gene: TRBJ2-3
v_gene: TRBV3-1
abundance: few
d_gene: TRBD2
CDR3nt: TGTGCCAGCAGCCAAAATCGCGGGAGAAGGTATTTT
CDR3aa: CASSQNRGRRYF

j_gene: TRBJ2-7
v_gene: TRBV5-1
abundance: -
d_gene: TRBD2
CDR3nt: TGCGCCAGCAGCCGGGGACTAGCGGACCCCTCCTACGAGCAGTACTTC
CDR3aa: CASSRGLADPSYEQYF

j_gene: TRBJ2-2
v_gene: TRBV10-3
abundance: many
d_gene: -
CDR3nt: TGTGCCATCAGGGACAGAAACACCGGGGAGCTGTTTTTT
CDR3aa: CAIRDRNTGELFF

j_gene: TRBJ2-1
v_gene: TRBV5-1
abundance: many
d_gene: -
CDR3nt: TGCGCCAGCAGCCCGGACGGGTACAATGAGCAGTTCTTC
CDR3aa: CASSPDGYNEQFF

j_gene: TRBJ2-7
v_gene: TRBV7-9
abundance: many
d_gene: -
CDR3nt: TGTGCCAGCAGCTCAACGGGGGGCCCTATTTACGAGCAGTACTTC
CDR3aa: CASSSTGGPIYEQYF

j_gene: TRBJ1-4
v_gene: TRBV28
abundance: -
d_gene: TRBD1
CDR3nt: TGTGCCAGCAGTGTCCAACAGGGGAAGGGTCTGTTTTTT
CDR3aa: CASSVQQGKGLFF

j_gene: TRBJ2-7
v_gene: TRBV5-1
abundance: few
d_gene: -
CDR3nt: TGCGCCAGCAGCTTGGCACACAGGTCCTACGAGCAGTACTTC
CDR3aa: CASSLAHRSYEQYF

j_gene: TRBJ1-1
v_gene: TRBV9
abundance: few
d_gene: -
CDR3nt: TGTGCCAGCAGCGTAGGGAGGGGCCAGAACACTGAAGCTTTCTTT
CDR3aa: CASSVGRGQNTEAFF

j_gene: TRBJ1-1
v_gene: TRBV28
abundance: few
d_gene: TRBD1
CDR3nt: TGTGCCAGCAGTACTTACAGGGGAGGCGTTAGCACTGAAGCTTTCTTT
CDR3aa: CASSTYRGGVSTEAFF

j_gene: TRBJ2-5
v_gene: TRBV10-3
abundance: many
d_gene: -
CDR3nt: TGTGCCATCAGTGAGAGGGGAGAGACCCAGTACTTC
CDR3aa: CAISERGETQYF